This T cell receptor beta chain was sequenced for a study of blood T cell repertoires in COVID-19 (dated by TCRdb to about 2020). For the wider study: Collaborator samples came from the United States, Italy and Spain and covered acute and convalescent phases of COVID-19. The prospective study material was composed of cDNA or gDNA derived from T cells, B-cell-depleted T cells, or PBMCs. Subjects who had been exposed to COVID-19, were actively infected with it, or had recovered from it provided the deeply sampled blood TCRbeta repertoires that made up the dataset. The repertoires were released in a freely available public database meant as a resource for research on the immune response to SARS-CoV-2. The samples were drawn from the first 160 participants of the ongoing ImmuneRACE study and from more than 1,000 subjects provided by 6 global collaborators. A de-identified subject ID, COVID-19 status, age in years and sex were almost always included in the sample metadata. Where HLA class I and class II types were available, the types were taken from metadata supplied by the sample provider, not from assay-based typing. Overall results and qualifications from the work: How much clinical and demographic metadata was included differed by source and by participant, and the metadata was provided uncurated.

The V and J ends are trimmed by 4 bases and 5 bases, leaving 21 bases between them. The CDR3 goes from the cysteine to the phenylalanine over 16 residues. Just the 48-base CDR3 DNA is kept, in frame starting at base 1. The germline V gene gives CDR1 as SNHLY and CDR2 as FYNNEI. TCRbeta CDR3 regions were amplified from genomic DNA using the immunoSEQ Assay, a bias-controlled multiplex PCR. As for the authors' bioinformatics: The number of nucleated cells in each sample was estimated from the amplification of reference gene primers within the assay. To quantify the absolute abundance of each unique TCRbeta CDR3 rearrangement, sequence reads were collapsed and filtered. For each sample, productive Simpson clonality was calculated by taking the square root of Simpson's diversity index across productive rearrangements. As stored in TCRdb, this immuneACCESS dataset retains in-frame rearrangements with V and J assigned. A fraction of the clones does not appear; measured against another copy, unresolved V genes explain less than half of the discrepancy, and the remainder lacks a known reason. The V and J calls and clone size come from that table; D and trimming were worked out from the DNA. The sample table holds 95,000 to 150,000 clones, of which 65% to 85% were seen once. The ten largest clonotypes hold 15% to 20% of the sample.

With regard to this clone: Its antigen is not yet known. No clone much larger than this one lies a single base away; base qualities are absent.

One collaborating source in Seattle enrolled patients during active infection and followed them longitudinally through the course of disease. The collaborating institutions used their own protocols to collect whole blood in K2EDTA tubes. For TCRbeta analysis, collaborators shipped samples as frozen whole blood, isolated PBMCs, or DNA extracted from either of those sample types. This clonotype originated in a man aged 25 to 45 with COVID-19, enrolled during active disease. The sequenced material came from peripheral blood. This sequence uses TRBV2 and TRBJ2-7, with a weak D call of TRBD1 (6 bases match). The CDR3 is CASSVTQTGPGDEQYF. The nucleotide sequence reads TGTGCCAGCAGTGTGACCCAGACAGGCCCCGGGGACGAGCAGTACTTC.